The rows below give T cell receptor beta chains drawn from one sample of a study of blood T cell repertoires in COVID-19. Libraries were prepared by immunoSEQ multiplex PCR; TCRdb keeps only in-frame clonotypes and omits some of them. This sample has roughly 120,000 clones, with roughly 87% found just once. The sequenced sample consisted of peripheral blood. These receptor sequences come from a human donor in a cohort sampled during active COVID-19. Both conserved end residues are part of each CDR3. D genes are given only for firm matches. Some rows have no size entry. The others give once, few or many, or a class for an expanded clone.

TGTGCCAGCAGCGTAGGGGGACTAGCGGGAGAATACAATGAGCAGTTCTTC | CASSVGGLAGEYNEQFF | - | TRBD2 | TRBJ2-1 | 17 | TRBV9
TGTGCCAGCAGCCAACAAAGGGGGAACACTGAAGCTTTCTTT | CASSQQRGNTEAFF | - | - | TRBJ1-1 | 14 | TRBV3-1/TRBV3-2
TGTGCCAGCAGTCGCGGACAGGGAGCTTTCTTT | CASSRGQGAFF | - | TRBD1 | TRBJ1-1 | 11 | TRBV6-5
TGTGCCAGCAGCTACTCGCAGGGGCGGGACTATGGCTACACCTTC | CASSYSQGRDYGYTF | - | - | TRBJ1-2 | 15 | TRBV13
TGTGCCAGCACCACCCCGGGGGGTTTTACTGAAGCTTTCTTT | CASTTPGGFTEAFF | once | - | TRBJ1-1 | 14 | TRBV6-6
TGTGCCAGCTCACGCCGGGACAGGGGTAACACAGATACGCAGTATTTT | CASSRRDRGNTDTQYF | - | TRBD1 | TRBJ2-3 | 16 | TRBV18
TGTGCCACCAGTGACTCGACTAGCGGGAGTCTCAACGGGGAGCTGTTTTTT | CATSDSTSGSLNGELFF | - | TRBD2 | TRBJ2-2 | 17 | TRBV24-1
TGCGCCAGCAGCCAGATACAGGGACATCAGCCCCAGCATTTT | CASSQIQGHQPQHF | - | - | TRBJ1-5 | 14 | TRBV4-3
TGTGCCAGCAGTCCCGACCTAGCTAACTATGGCTACACCTTC | CASSPDLANYGYTF | - | - | TRBJ1-2 | 14 | TRBV2
TGTGCCAGCAGTTTGAGTTTCGCTAGGGGCTACACCTTC | CASSLSFARGYTF | once | - | TRBJ1-2 | 13 | TRBV6-5
TGTGCCTGGGTCCTCGTTACTGAAGCTTTCTTT | CAWVLVTEAFF | - | - | TRBJ1-1 | 11 | TRBV30
TGTGCCAGCAGCTCAATACTAGCGGGGAGGACAGATACGCAGTATTTT | CASSSILAGRTDTQYF | - | TRBD2 | TRBJ2-3 | 16 | TRBV7-2
TGCGCCAGCAGTTCGCTCAACCCCACTCCCATCAATGAGCAGTTCTTC | CASSSLNPTPINEQFF | - | - | TRBJ2-1 | 16 | TRBV4-1
TGTGCCAGCAGCTTAGGGGACAGGGAGTGGCAGTTCTTC | CASSLGDREWQFF | - | TRBD1 | TRBJ2-1 | 13 | TRBV11-2
TGCGCCAGCAGCCAAGAAGTAGGGAGGAACATTCAGTACTTC | CASSQEVGRNIQYF | - | - | TRBJ2-4 | 14 | TRBV4-3
TGTGCCAGCAGCAAAGAGAATTCGACAGAAACAGATACGCAGTATTTT | CASSKENSTETDTQYF | - | - | TRBJ2-3 | 16 | TRBV21-1
TGTGCCAGCAGCCGACTAGCGGTCAAAAAGACACAAGAGACCCAGTACTTC | CASSRLAVKKTQETQYF | - | TRBD2 | TRBJ2-5 | 17 | TRBV27
TGTGCCAGCAGCAAAGCCCCAGTCAGGGGATCCTATGGCTACACCTTC | CASSKAPVRGSYGYTF | - | - | TRBJ1-2 | 16 | TRBV21-1
TGTGCCAGCAGCTTAATTTGGGGCCAGGGGCGCGGGCAAGAGACCCAGTACTTC | CASSLIWGQGRGQETQYF | - | - | TRBJ2-5 | 18 | TRBV7-6
TGTGCCAGCAGCCAAAGGACTAGCGGGGGCGAGCAGTACTTC | CASSQRTSGGEQYF | - | TRBD2 | TRBJ2-7 | 14 | TRBV3-1/TRBV3-2
TGTGCCAGCAGCGGCCCGCCTAGTAGTAGCAATGAGCAGTTCTTC | CASSGPPSSSNEQFF | - | - | TRBJ2-1 | 15 | TRBV3-1/TRBV3-2
TGCGCCAGCAGCCATTTGGGACAAAGCACAGATACGCAGTATTTT | CASSHLGQSTDTQYF | - | - | TRBJ2-3 | 15 | TRBV4-1
TGCGCCAGCAGCCAGAGTGACAATCAGCCCCAGCATTTT | CASSQSDNQPQHF | - | - | TRBJ1-5 | 13 | TRBV4-1